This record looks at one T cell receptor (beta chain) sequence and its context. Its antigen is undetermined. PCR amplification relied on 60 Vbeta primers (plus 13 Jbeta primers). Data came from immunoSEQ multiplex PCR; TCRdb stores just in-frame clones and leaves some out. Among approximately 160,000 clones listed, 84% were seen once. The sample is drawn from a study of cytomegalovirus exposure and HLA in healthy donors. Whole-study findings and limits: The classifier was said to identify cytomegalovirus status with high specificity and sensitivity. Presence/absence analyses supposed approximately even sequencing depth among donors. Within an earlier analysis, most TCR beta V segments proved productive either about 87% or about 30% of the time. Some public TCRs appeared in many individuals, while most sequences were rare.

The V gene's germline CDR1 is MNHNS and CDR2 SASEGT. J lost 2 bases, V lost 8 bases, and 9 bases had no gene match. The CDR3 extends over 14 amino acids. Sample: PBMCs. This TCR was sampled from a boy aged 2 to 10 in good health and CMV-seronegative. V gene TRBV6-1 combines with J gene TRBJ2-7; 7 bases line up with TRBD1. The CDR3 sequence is CASHNPGQTYEQYF. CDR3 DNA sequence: TGTGCCAGCCATAATCCGGGACAGACCTACGAGCAGTACTTC.